Listed below are T cell receptor beta chains from one sample, sequenced in a study of T cells in localized non-small cell lung cancer. Produced via immunoSEQ multiplex PCR; TCRdb's table is partial and in-frame only. The sample comprises more than 45,000 clones, 70% to 90% of which are singletons, and 18% rests with the top ten. Specimen: peripheral blood, collected before any cancer treatment. These receptors were collected from a male donor at least 60 years old with stage III squamous cell lung carcinoma. CDR3s include the opening cysteine and the closing phenylalanine or tryptophan. Fields, in order: D gene, J gene, V gene, clone size, CDR3 protein, CDR3 DNA. D genes are given only for firm matches. Clone size is shown for a subset of rows, as once, few, many or a class of expanded clone.

D gene: NA
J gene: TRBJ2-2
V gene: TRBV11-3
clone size: NA
CDR3 protein: CASSLYQSSGELFF
CDR3 DNA: TGTGCCAGCAGCCTCTACCAGAGTTCCGGGGAGCTGTTTTTT

D gene: NA
J gene: TRBJ2-3
V gene: TRBV27
clone size: NA
CDR3 protein: CAGARTQYF
CDR3 DNA: TGTGCCGGCGCGAGGACGCAGTATTTT

D gene: NA
J gene: TRBJ2-7
V gene: TRBV6-1
clone size: NA
CDR3 protein: CASSPRDGAYEQYF
CDR3 DNA: TGTGCCAGCAGTCCCCGGGACGGAGCCTACGAGCAGTACTTC

D gene: TRBD1
J gene: TRBJ1-5
V gene: TRBV5-1
clone size: NA
CDR3 protein: CASSLGQGANQPQHF
CDR3 DNA: TGCGCCAGCAGCTTAGGGCAGGGGGCGAATCAGCCCCAGCATTTT

D gene: TRBD1
J gene: TRBJ1-1
V gene: TRBV6-1
clone size: many
CDR3 protein: CASSVSGGKTEAFF
CDR3 DNA: TGTGCCAGCAGTGTATCAGGGGGAAAGACTGAAGCTTTCTTT

D gene: NA
J gene: TRBJ1-2
V gene: TRBV29-1
clone size: once
CDR3 protein: CSTGQTYGYTF
CDR3 DNA: TGCAGCACCGGACAGACCTATGGCTACACCTTC

D gene: NA
J gene: TRBJ2-7
V gene: TRBV2
clone size: NA
CDR3 protein: CASVAGGSDEQYF
CDR3 DNA: TGTGCCAGCGTGGCTGGGGGGTCCGACGAGCAGTACTTC

D gene: NA
J gene: TRBJ2-3
V gene: TRBV7-9
clone size: NA
CDR3 protein: CASSLVQDHTDTQYF
CDR3 DNA: TGTGCCAGCAGCTTAGTCCAGGATCACACAGATACGCAGTATTTT

D gene: NA
J gene: TRBJ2-6
V gene: TRBV19
clone size: NA
CDR3 protein: CASRGAHSAGANVLTF
CDR3 DNA: TGTGCCAGTAGGGGGGCCCATTCGGCTGGGGCCAACGTCCTGACTTTC

D gene: NA
J gene: TRBJ2-7
V gene: TRBV30
clone size: NA
CDR3 protein: CAWIQQGGNEQYF
CDR3 DNA: TGTGCCTGGATCCAACAGGGAGGTAACGAGCAGTACTTC

D gene: NA
J gene: TRBJ2-1
V gene: TRBV21-1
clone size: NA
CDR3 protein: CASSKGTRSYNEQFF
CDR3 DNA: TGTGCCAGCAGCAAGGGGACTCGCTCCTACAATGAGCAGTTCTTC

D gene: TRBD2
J gene: TRBJ2-2
V gene: TRBV4-3
clone size: NA
CDR3 protein: CASSQQARSGVGELFF
CDR3 DNA: TGCGCCAGCAGCCAACAAGCCCGGAGCGGGGTCGGGGAGCTGTTTTTT

D gene: TRBD2
J gene: TRBJ2-1
V gene: TRBV5-5
clone size: NA
CDR3 protein: CASSLARSGRDEQFF
CDR3 DNA: TGTGCCAGCAGCTTGGCCCGGTCAGGGAGGGATGAGCAGTTCTTC

D gene: NA
J gene: TRBJ2-5
V gene: TRBV7-2
clone size: NA
CDR3 protein: CASSLESGQQETQYF
CDR3 DNA: TGTGCCAGCAGCTTAGAGTCGGGCCAACAAGAGACCCAGTACTTC

D gene: NA
J gene: TRBJ2-3
V gene: TRBV5-4
clone size: NA
CDR3 protein: CASSLDRGNTDTQYF
CDR3 DNA: TGTGCCAGCAGCTTGGATCGCGGAAACACAGATACGCAGTATTTT

D gene: NA
J gene: TRBJ1-1
V gene: TRBV29-1
clone size: NA
CDR3 protein: CSARTANTEAFF
CDR3 DNA: TGCAGCGCCCGGACAGCCAACACTGAAGCTTTCTTT

D gene: NA
J gene: TRBJ1-1
V gene: TRBV6-5
clone size: NA
CDR3 protein: CASSYVARLNTEAFF
CDR3 DNA: TGTGCCAGTAGTTACGTGGCCAGGTTGAACACTGAAGCTTTCTTT

D gene: TRBD2
J gene: TRBJ2-3
V gene: TRBV7-9
clone size: NA
CDR3 protein: CASSLNRGSLADTQYF
CDR3 DNA: TGTGCCAGCAGCTTAAATCGCGGGAGTCTCGCAGATACGCAGTATTTT

D gene: NA
J gene: TRBJ2-2
V gene: TRBV6-1
clone size: few
CDR3 protein: CASRRATNTGELFF
CDR3 DNA: TGTGCCAGTCGGAGGGCTACGAACACCGGGGAGCTGTTTTTT

D gene: NA
J gene: TRBJ2-7
V gene: TRBV18
clone size: NA
CDR3 protein: CASSPGQGEAYEQYF
CDR3 DNA: TGTGCCAGCTCCCCCGGGCAGGGGGAGGCCTACGAGCAGTACTTC

D gene: NA
J gene: TRBJ2-1
V gene: TRBV5-1
clone size: medium-sized
CDR3 protein: CASVGQGRESEQFF
CDR3 DNA: TGCGCCAGCGTCGGGCAGGGGAGAGAAAGTGAGCAGTTCTTC

D gene: NA
J gene: TRBJ1-1
V gene: TRBV18
clone size: NA
CDR3 protein: CASSAGFEAFF
CDR3 DNA: TGTGCCAGCTCGGCGGGATTTGAAGCTTTCTTT

D gene: NA
J gene: TRBJ2-7
V gene: TRBV7-6
clone size: NA
CDR3 protein: CASSATGTHYEQYF
CDR3 DNA: TGTGCCAGCAGCGCTACCGGGACTCACTACGAGCAGTACTTC

D gene: TRBD1
J gene: TRBJ1-2
V gene: TRBV6-5
clone size: NA
CDR3 protein: CATMRTGNYGYTF
CDR3 DNA: TGTGCCACCATGAGGACAGGGAACTATGGCTACACCTTC

D gene: TRBD2
J gene: TRBJ2-3
V gene: TRBV15
clone size: NA
CDR3 protein: CATGGGIGTDTQYF
CDR3 DNA: TGTGCCACAGGCGGGGGGATCGGCACAGATACGCAGTATTTT

D gene: TRBD1
J gene: TRBJ2-7
V gene: TRBV28
clone size: NA
CDR3 protein: CASSFLGTGGYEQYF
CDR3 DNA: TGTGCCAGCAGTTTTTTAGGGACAGGGGGATACGAGCAGTACTTC

D gene: NA
J gene: TRBJ2-3
V gene: TRBV5-1
clone size: once
CDR3 protein: CASSLTAGADTQYF
CDR3 DNA: TGCGCCAGCAGCTTAACGGCTGGCGCAGATACGCAGTATTTT

D gene: NA
J gene: TRBJ2-5
V gene: TRBV27
clone size: NA
CDR3 protein: CASSLSWGAQETQYF
CDR3 DNA: TGTGCCAGCAGTTTATCGTGGGGGGCCCAAGAGACCCAGTACTTC

D gene: TRBD1
J gene: TRBJ1-2
V gene: TRBV14
clone size: NA
CDR3 protein: CASSHTGEPGGYTF
CDR3 DNA: TGTGCCAGCAGCCATACAGGGGAACCGGGGGGCTACACCTTC

D gene: NA
J gene: TRBJ2-7
V gene: TRBV18
clone size: NA
CDR3 protein: CASSLAQAAPYEQYF
CDR3 DNA: TGTGCCAGCTCACTAGCCCAAGCTGCTCCCTACGAGCAGTACTTC

D gene: NA
J gene: TRBJ2-3
V gene: TRBV6-4
clone size: NA
CDR3 protein: CASSDGAATDTQYF
CDR3 DNA: TGTGCCAGCAGTGACGGGGCTGCCACAGATACGCAGTATTTT

D gene: NA
J gene: TRBJ1-5
V gene: TRBV27
clone size: NA
CDR3 protein: CATREGVYSNQPQHF
CDR3 DNA: TGTGCCACCAGGGAAGGCGTCTATAGCAATCAGCCCCAGCATTTT

D gene: NA
J gene: TRBJ1-2
V gene: TRBV28
clone size: NA
CDR3 protein: CASSLGGVNYGYTF
CDR3 DNA: TGTGCCAGCAGTTTAGGGGGGGTTAACTATGGCTACACCTTC

D gene: NA
J gene: TRBJ2-5
V gene: TRBV6-1
clone size: NA
CDR3 protein: CASGRGREETQYF
CDR3 DNA: TGTGCCAGCGGGCGTGGACGTGAAGAGACCCAGTACTTC

D gene: NA
J gene: TRBJ2-7
V gene: TRBV5-5
clone size: few
CDR3 protein: CASSSRGGTSYEQYF
CDR3 DNA: TGTGCCAGCAGCTCAAGAGGAGGGACGTCCTACGAGCAGTACTTC

D gene: TRBD2
J gene: TRBJ2-5
V gene: TRBV11-2
clone size: few
CDR3 protein: CASSLSGSGETQYF
CDR3 DNA: TGTGCCAGCAGCCTGAGCGGGAGCGGGGAGACCCAGTACTTC

D gene: NA
J gene: TRBJ2-3
V gene: TRBV6-5
clone size: NA
CDR3 protein: CASSYGWAQGTDTQYF
CDR3 DNA: TGTGCCAGCAGTTATGGATGGGCCCAAGGGACAGATACGCAGTATTTT

D gene: NA
J gene: TRBJ2-5
V gene: TRBV14
clone size: NA
CDR3 protein: CASSQDLLAAETQYF
CDR3 DNA: TGTGCCAGCAGCCAAGATTTATTAGCTGCAGAGACCCAGTACTTC

D gene: NA
J gene: TRBJ2-7
V gene: TRBV5-6
clone size: NA
CDR3 protein: CASSLRISGVNEQYF
CDR3 DNA: TGTGCCAGCAGCTTGCGTATTTCGGGGGTCAACGAGCAGTACTTC

D gene: NA
J gene: TRBJ2-7
V gene: TRBV6-1
clone size: NA
CDR3 protein: CASAEGWVYEQYF
CDR3 DNA: TGTGCCAGCGCCGAAGGATGGGTCTACGAGCAGTACTTC

D gene: TRBD2
J gene: TRBJ2-1
V gene: TRBV9
clone size: few
CDR3 protein: CASSAGTRDNEQFF
CDR3 DNA: TGTGCCAGCAGCGCCGGGACTAGGGACAATGAGCAGTTCTTC

D gene: NA
J gene: TRBJ1-2
V gene: TRBV19
clone size: few
CDR3 protein: CASSSLDKLFNYGYTF
CDR3 DNA: TGTGCCAGTAGTTCACTGGACAAACTCTTTAACTATGGCTACACCTTC

D gene: TRBD2
J gene: TRBJ2-5
V gene: TRBV7-6
clone size: NA
CDR3 protein: CATHSGGASETQYF
CDR3 DNA: TGTGCCACCCATAGCGGGGGGGCCTCGGAGACCCAGTACTTC

D gene: NA
J gene: TRBJ2-1
V gene: TRBV19
clone size: NA
CDR3 protein: CASSIADGSVYNEQFF
CDR3 DNA: TGTGCCAGTAGTATAGCGGACGGATCCGTCTACAATGAGCAGTTCTTC

D gene: NA
J gene: TRBJ1-2
V gene: TRBV5-8
clone size: NA
CDR3 protein: CASSFVFPVF
CDR3 DNA: TGTGCCAGCAGCTTTGTTTTTCCGGTCTTC

D gene: TRBD1
J gene: TRBJ1-5
V gene: TRBV19
clone size: NA
CDR3 protein: CASSTYTGTGNQPQHF
CDR3 DNA: TGTGCCAGTAGTACATACACTGGGACAGGCAATCAGCCCCAGCATTTT

D gene: TRBD2
J gene: TRBJ2-1
V gene: TRBV7-8
clone size: NA
CDR3 protein: CASSPGLAWDEQFF
CDR3 DNA: TGTGCCAGCAGCCCGGGACTAGCGTGGGATGAGCAGTTCTTC

D gene: TRBD2
J gene: TRBJ2-5
V gene: TRBV6-5
clone size: NA
CDR3 protein: CASSYTSGGAETQYF
CDR3 DNA: TGTGCCAGCAGTTATACTAGCGGGGGGGCAGAGACCCAGTACTTC

D gene: NA
J gene: TRBJ1-4
V gene: TRBV28
clone size: NA
CDR3 protein: CASSRASFNEKLFF
CDR3 DNA: TGTGCCAGCAGTCGCGCCAGTTTTAATGAAAAACTGTTTTTT

D gene: TRBD2
J gene: TRBJ2-4
V gene: TRBV7-3
clone size: NA
CDR3 protein: CASSSGTSGNIQYF
CDR3 DNA: TGTGCCAGCAGCTCCGGGACTAGCGGAAACATTCAGTACTTC

D gene: NA
J gene: TRBJ2-7
V gene: TRBV5-5
clone size: NA
CDR3 protein: CASSFQNSYEQYF
CDR3 DNA: TGTGCCAGCAGCTTCCAGAACTCCTACGAGCAGTACTTC

D gene: TRBD2
J gene: TRBJ2-3
V gene: TRBV7-9
clone size: NA
CDR3 protein: CASSLGLAGATDTQYF
CDR3 DNA: TGTGCCAGCAGCTTAGGACTAGCGGGAGCCACAGATACGCAGTATTTT